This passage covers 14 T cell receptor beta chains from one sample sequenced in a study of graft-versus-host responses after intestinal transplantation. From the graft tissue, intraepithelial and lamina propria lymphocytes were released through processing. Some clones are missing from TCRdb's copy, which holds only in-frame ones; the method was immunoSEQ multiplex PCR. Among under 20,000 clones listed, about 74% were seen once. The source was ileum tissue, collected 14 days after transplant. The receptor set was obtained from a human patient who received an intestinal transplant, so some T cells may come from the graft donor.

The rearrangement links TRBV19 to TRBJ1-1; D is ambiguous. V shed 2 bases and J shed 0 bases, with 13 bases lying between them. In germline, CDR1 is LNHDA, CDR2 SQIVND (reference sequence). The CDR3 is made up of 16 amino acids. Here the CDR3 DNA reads TGTGCCAGTAGTATACGGAGGGCATCCATGAACACTGAAGCTTTCTTT. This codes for CASSIRRASMNTEAFF. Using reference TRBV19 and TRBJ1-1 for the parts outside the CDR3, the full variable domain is DGGITQSPKYLFRKEGQNVTLSCEQNLNHDAMYWYRQDPGQGLRLIYYSQIVNDFQKGDIAEGYSVSREKKESFPLTVTSAQKNPTAFYLCASSIRRASMNTEAFFGQGTRLTVV.

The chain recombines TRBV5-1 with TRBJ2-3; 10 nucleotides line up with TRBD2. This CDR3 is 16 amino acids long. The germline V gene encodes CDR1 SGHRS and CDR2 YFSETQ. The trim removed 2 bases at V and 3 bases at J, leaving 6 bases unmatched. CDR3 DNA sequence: TGCGCCAGCAGCTTACTAGCGGGGTCTTTAACAGATACGCAGTATTTT. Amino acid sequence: CASSLLAGSLTDTQYF. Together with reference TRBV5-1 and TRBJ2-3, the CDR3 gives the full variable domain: KAGVTQTPRYLIKTRGQQVTLSCSPISGHRSVSWYQQTPGQGLQFLFEYFSETQRNKGNFPGRFSGRQFSNSRSEMNVSTLELGDSALYLCASSLLAGSLTDTQYFGPGTRLTVL.

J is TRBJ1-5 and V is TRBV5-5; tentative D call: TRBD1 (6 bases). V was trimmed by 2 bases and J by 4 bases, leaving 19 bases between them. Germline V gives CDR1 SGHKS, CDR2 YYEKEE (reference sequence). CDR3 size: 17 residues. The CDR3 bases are TGTGCCAGCAGCTTATCGCCTGCGGGGGCTCTTAATCAGCCCCAGCATTTT. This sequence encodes CASSLSPAGALNQPQHF.

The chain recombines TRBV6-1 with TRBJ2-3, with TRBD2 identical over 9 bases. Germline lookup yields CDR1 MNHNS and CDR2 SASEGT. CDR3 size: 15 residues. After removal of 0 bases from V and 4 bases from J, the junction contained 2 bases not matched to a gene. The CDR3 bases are TGTGCCAGCAGTGAAGCTAGCGGGAGCCCAGATACGCAGTATTTT. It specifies CASSEASGSPDTQYF.

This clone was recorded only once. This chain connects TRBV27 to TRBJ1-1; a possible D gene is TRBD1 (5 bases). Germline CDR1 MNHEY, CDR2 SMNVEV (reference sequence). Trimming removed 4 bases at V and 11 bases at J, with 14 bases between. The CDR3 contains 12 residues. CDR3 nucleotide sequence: TGTGCCAGCAGTTCACGGGTGGGGGTGGCTTTCTTT. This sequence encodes CASSSRVGVAFF.

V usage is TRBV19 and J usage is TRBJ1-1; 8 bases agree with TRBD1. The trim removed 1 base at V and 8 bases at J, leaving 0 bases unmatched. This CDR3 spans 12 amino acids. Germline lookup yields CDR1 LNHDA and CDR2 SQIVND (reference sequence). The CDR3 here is CASSIGDREAFF. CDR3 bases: TGTGCCAGTAGTATAGGGGACAGGGAAGCTTTCTTT.

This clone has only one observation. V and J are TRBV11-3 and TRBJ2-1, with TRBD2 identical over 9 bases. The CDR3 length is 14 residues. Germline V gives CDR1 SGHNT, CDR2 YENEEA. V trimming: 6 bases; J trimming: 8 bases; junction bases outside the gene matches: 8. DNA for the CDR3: TGTGCCAGCAGAAATAGCGGGAGAGGCGATGAGCAGTTCTTC. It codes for CASRNSGRGDEQFF.

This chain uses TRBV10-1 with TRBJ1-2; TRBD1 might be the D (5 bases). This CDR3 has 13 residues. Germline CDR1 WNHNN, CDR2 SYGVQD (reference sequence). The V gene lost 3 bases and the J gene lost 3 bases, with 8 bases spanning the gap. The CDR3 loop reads CASSEGQHYGYTF. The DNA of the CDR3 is TGCGCCAGCAGTGAAGGACAACACTATGGCTACACCTTC.

The DNA for the CDR3 is TGTGCCAGCAGTGAAGGGGGGGCAGGTTCCTACAATGAGCAGTTCTTC. Residues: CASSEGGAGSYNEQFF. The chain is built from TRBV2 and TRBJ2-1; D may correspond to TRBD1 or TRBD2 (6 bases each). The CDR3 is 16 amino acids. CDR1 is SNHLY and CDR2 is FYNNEI in the germline V gene. V lost 1 base to trimming and J lost 1 base, with 11 bases between them.

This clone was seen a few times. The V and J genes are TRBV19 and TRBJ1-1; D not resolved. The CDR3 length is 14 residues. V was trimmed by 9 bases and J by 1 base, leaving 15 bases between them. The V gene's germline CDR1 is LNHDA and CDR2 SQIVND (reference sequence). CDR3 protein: CASTDRASNTEAFF. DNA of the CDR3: TGTGCCAGCACTGATCGGGCGTCGAACACTGAAGCTTTCTTT. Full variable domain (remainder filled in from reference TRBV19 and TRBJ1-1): DGGITQSPKYLFRKEGQNVTLSCEQNLNHDAMYWYRQDPGQGLRLIYYSQIVNDFQKGDIAEGYSVSREKKESFPLTVTSAQKNPTAFYLCASTDRASNTEAFFGQGTRLTVV.

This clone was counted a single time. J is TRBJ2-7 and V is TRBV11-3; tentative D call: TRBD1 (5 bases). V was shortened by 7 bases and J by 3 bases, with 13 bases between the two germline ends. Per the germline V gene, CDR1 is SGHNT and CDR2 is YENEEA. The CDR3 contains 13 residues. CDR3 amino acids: CASTLGQDYEQYF. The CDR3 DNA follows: TGTGCCAGCACCTTGGGGCAGGACTACGAGCAGTACTTC.

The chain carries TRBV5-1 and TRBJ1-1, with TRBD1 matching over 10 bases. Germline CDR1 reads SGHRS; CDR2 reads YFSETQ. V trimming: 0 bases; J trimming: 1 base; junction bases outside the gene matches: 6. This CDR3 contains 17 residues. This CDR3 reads CASSLVSGQGTNTEAFF. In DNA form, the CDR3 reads TGCGCCAGCAGCTTGGTCTCGGGACAGGGGACGAACACTGAAGCTTTCTTT.

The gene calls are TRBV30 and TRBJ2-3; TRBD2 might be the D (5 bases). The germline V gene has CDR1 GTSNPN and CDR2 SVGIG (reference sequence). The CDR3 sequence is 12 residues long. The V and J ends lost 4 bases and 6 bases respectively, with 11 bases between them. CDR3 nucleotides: TGTGCCTGGACTCCGGGGTCCGATACGCAGTATTTT. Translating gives CAWTPGSDTQYF.

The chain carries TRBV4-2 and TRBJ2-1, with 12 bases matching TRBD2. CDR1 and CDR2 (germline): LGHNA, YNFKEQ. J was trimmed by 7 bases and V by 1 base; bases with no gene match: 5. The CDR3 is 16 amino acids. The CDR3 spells CASSQGASGGANEQFF. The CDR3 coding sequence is TGTGCCAGCAGCCAAGGCGCTAGCGGGGGGGCAAATGAGCAGTTCTTC.